The next 23 T cell receptor beta chains were all read from a single sample in a study of shared clonotypes between healthy human individuals. The protocol was immunoSEQ multiplex PCR, while the TCRdb copy is restricted to in-frame clones and leaves out a portion. Of around 1.6 million clones in the sample, about 98% were seen once. Material for sequencing was naive CD4+ T cells sorted from blood. Subset meaning: CD45RA+ positively selected. Receptors were obtained from a man aged 25-40 years in good health.

The genes are TRBV6-1 and TRBJ2-5, with 10 bases that match TRBD1. Trimming cost V 6 bases and J 4 bases; bases outside gene matches: 8. The germline V gene encodes CDR1 MNHNS and CDR2 SASEGT. The CDR3 extends over 15 amino acids. Here the CDR3 reads CASRTGGLYLETQYF. As DNA, the CDR3 is TGTGCCAGCAGGACAGGGGGCCTGTATCTAGAGACCCAGTACTTC.

The J gene is TRBJ2-7, the V gene TRBV2, with a weak D call TRBD2 (6 bases). Germline values: CDR1 SNHLY, CDR2 FYNNEI. V was shortened by 4 bases and J by 2 bases, with 12 bases between the two germline ends. CDR3 length: 14 amino acids. As DNA, the CDR3 is TGTGCCAGCAGTGGCCCAGGCGGGACCTACGAGCAGTACTTC. Its protein product is CASSGPGGTYEQYF. The full variable domain, with the rest looked up from reference TRBV2 and TRBJ2-7, is EPEVTQTPSHQVTQMGQEVILRCVPISNHLYFYWYRQILGQKVEFLVSFYNNEISEKSEIFDDQFSVERPDGSNFTLKIRSTKLEDSAMYFCASSGPGGTYEQYFGPGTRLTVT.

The V gene is TRBV18, the J gene TRBJ1-5, with D tentatively TRBD1 (5 bases). Germline assignment: CDR1 KGHSH and CDR2 LQKENI. The length of the CDR3 is 14 residues. The V end lost 2 bases, the J end lost 4 bases, and 9 bases lay between the germline ends. The CDR3 loop is CASSPNWGNQPQHF. The CDR3 bases are TGTGCCAGCTCACCAAACTGGGGGAATCAGCCCCAGCATTTT.

Remarks on this clone: Other nucleotide sequences from this sample produce the same CDR3. The chain links TRBV18 to TRBJ2-7; tentative D call: TRBD1 (5 bases). The CDR3 runs 12 residues. The germline V gene encodes CDR1 KGHSH and CDR2 LQKENI. V was shortened by 5 bases and J by 4 bases, with 9 bases between the two germline ends. In nucleotides, the CDR3 is TGTGCCAGCTCATTGGACAATTACGAGCAGTACTTC. The encoded protein is CASSLDNYEQYF.

The gene calls are TRBV2 and TRBJ2-7; perhaps TRBD1 as D (6 bases). The CDR3 sequence is 13 residues long. Trimming pared 3 bases from V and 5 bases from J, leaving 11 bases between. Germline CDR1 is SNHLY and CDR2 is FYNNEI. The CDR3 here is CASSDGNRDEQYF. CDR3 sequence (DNA): TGTGCCAGCAGTGACGGAAACAGGGACGAGCAGTACTTC. Full variable domain (missing parts from reference TRBV2 and TRBJ2-7): EPEVTQTPSHQVTQMGQEVILRCVPISNHLYFYWYRQILGQKVEFLVSFYNNEISEKSEIFDDQFSVERPDGSNFTLKIRSTKLEDSAMYFCASSDGNRDEQYFGPGTRLTVT.

This clone appeared a single time. The V call is TRBV7-8, the J call TRBJ1-5; D gene ambiguous. Germline V gene sequence: CDR1 SGHVS, CDR2 FQNEAQ. CDR3 size: 14 residues. V lost 8 bases, J lost 2 bases, and 13 bases lay in between. The CDR3 DNA follows: TGTGCCAGCGGAGGAGGTCTCGGCAATCAGCCCCAGCATTTT. Translation gives CASGGGLGNQPQHF. The variable domain in full, with the rest retrieved from reference TRBV7-8 and TRBJ1-5, is GAGVSQSPRYKVAKRGQDVALRCDPISGHVSLFWYQQALGQGPEFLTYFQNEAQLDKSGLPSDRFFAERPEGSVSTLKIQRTQQEDSAVYLCASGGGLGNQPQHFGDGTRLSIL.

The rearrangement links TRBV5-8 to TRBJ2-5; weak D call: TRBD1 (6 bases). The CDR3 loop spans 15 amino acids. The V gene's germline CDR1 is SGHTS and CDR2 YDEGEE. Between the trimmed V and J ends, which lost 3 bases and 7 bases, there was a span of 19 bases. The CDR3 sequence is CASSYQTGPRGTQYF. The CDR3 nucleotides are TGTGCCAGCAGCTACCAGACAGGCCCGAGGGGGACCCAGTACTTC.

The chain combines TRBV10-3 with TRBJ2-5; 10 bases are a match to TRBD1. There are 14 residues in the CDR3. Germline CDR1 and CDR2: ENHRY and SYGVKD. J gave up 3 bases and V 4 bases, and 2 bases lay outside the gene matches. The CDR3 loop is CAISAGTGEETQYF. The CDR3 nucleotides are TGTGCCATCAGTGCCGGGACAGGGGAAGAGACCCAGTACTTC.

The chain has TRBV11-2 and TRBJ2-5; D perhaps matches TRBD2 (7 bases). CDR3 length: 13 residues. Germline CDR1 SGHAT, CDR2 FQNNGV. Trimming took off 7 bases at V and 7 bases at J, with 16 bases between the two ends. The CDR3 spells CASNGRGAWTQYF. The CDR3 DNA follows: TGTGCCAGCAATGGGAGGGGGGCATGGACCCAGTACTTC.

The chain has TRBV19 and TRBJ2-7, with 9 bases lining up with TRBD1. V trimming: 2 bases; J trimming: 0 bases; junction bases outside the gene matches: 5. CDR1 and CDR2 (germline): LNHDA, SQIVND (reference sequence). CDR3 length equals 16 residues. The DNA for the CDR3 is TGTGCCAGTAGTATACTACGGGGACAGGGCTCCTACGAGCAGTACTTC. It translates to CASSILRGQGSYEQYF.

The genes are TRBV6-5 and TRBJ2-5; TRBD1 aligns across 7 bases. CDR3 length equals 14 residues. Germline CDR1 reads MNHEY; CDR2 reads SVGAGI. V lost 0 bases and J lost 4; bases outside the gene matches: 2. The CDR3 coding sequence is TGTGCCAGCAGTTACTCCAGGACAGGAGAGACCCAGTACTTC. Amino acids: CASSYSRTGETQYF.

With respect to this clone: The sample carries other DNA sequences with the same CDR3. The J gene is TRBJ2-7, the V gene TRBV5-1, with D possibly matching TRBD1 (5 bases). The CDR3 consists of 13 residues. The V end was cut by 1 base, the J end by 3 bases, with 8 bases between. From germline, CDR1 is SGHRS and CDR2 YFSETQ. In DNA, the CDR3 is TGCGCCAGCAGCTTGTCAGGGAACTACGAGCAGTACTTC. The encoded protein is CASSLSGNYEQYF.

This clone has just one count. The V gene is TRBV6-1, the J gene TRBJ2-1; perhaps TRBD2 as D (6 bases). There are 15 residues in the CDR3. V lost 4 bases, J lost 0 bases, and 10 bases lay in between. CDR1 is MNHNS and CDR2 is SASEGT in the germline V gene. The CDR3: CASSATRSSYNEQFF. The CDR3 DNA follows: TGTGCCAGCAGTGCGACTAGGAGCTCCTACAATGAGCAGTTCTTC.

The V call is TRBV7-3, the J call TRBJ2-2; the D gene is possibly TRBD1 (6 bases). Germline assignment: CDR1 SGHTA and CDR2 FQGTGA. Trimming removed 3 bases at V and 4 bases at J, with 24 bases between. The CDR3 is 19 amino acids. CDR3 loop: CASSFGHNVPGQFTGELFF. DNA for the CDR3: TGTGCCAGCAGCTTCGGACACAACGTCCCGGGACAATTCACCGGGGAGCTGTTTTTT.

This chain joins TRBV19 and TRBJ2-1; D is possibly TRBD1 or TRBD2 (5 bases each). Germline V gene lookup returns CDR1 LNHDA and CDR2 SQIVND (reference sequence). Trimming pared 3 bases from V and 4 bases from J, leaving 13 bases between. This CDR3 has 15 amino acids. The CDR3 protein is CASSMGPGIYNEQFF. DNA for the CDR3: TGTGCCAGTAGTATGGGGCCGGGGATATACAATGAGCAGTTCTTC.

V and J are TRBV29-1 and TRBJ2-7; D perhaps matches TRBD2 (6 bases). Germline V gives CDR1 SQVTM, CDR2 ANQGSEA. Trimming took 4 bases from V and 2 from J, leaving 15 bases between them. The CDR3 runs to 14 residues. The CDR3 sequence is CSVVVFRETYEQYF. CDR3 in DNA: TGCAGCGTTGTAGTCTTCCGGGAGACCTACGAGCAGTACTTC.

This clone was detected only once. The chain uses TRBV28 and TRBJ1-5; D is unresolved. Per germline, CDR1 MDHEN and CDR2 SYDVKM. Between the trimmed V and J ends, which lost 5 bases and 6 bases, there was a span of 14 bases. This CDR3 is 14 amino acids long. CDR3 in amino acids: CASSTATQPQPQHF. The CDR3 bases are TGTGCCAGCAGTACCGCGACACAACCTCAGCCCCAGCATTTT.

This sequence joins TRBV7-6 and TRBJ2-7, with TRBD2 matching 13 bases. Germline loops: CDR1 SGHVS, CDR2 FNYEAQ. V shed 5 bases, J shed 6 bases, and the junction held 10 bases outside the gene matches. The CDR3 contains 16 residues. The CDR3 reads CASSQSLTSGRREQYF. CDR3 DNA: TGTGCCAGCAGCCAGTCCCTGACTAGCGGGAGGCGCGAGCAGTACTTC. Using reference TRBV7-6 and TRBJ2-7 for the parts outside the CDR3, the full variable domain is GAGVSQSPRYKVTKRGQDVALRCDPISGHVSLYWYRQALGQGPEFLTYFNYEAQQDKSGLPNDRFSAERPEGSISTLTIQRTEQRDSAMYRCASSQSLTSGRREQYFGPGTRLTVT.

The CDR3 spells CASSHTSGRIFRIDTQYF. The CDR3, as DNA: TGCGCCAGCAGCCATACTAGCGGGAGAATTTTTCGGATAGATACGCAGTATTTT. This chain joins TRBV4-3 and TRBJ2-3; the match to TRBD2 covers 11 bases. Per germline, CDR1 LGHNA and CDR2 YSLEER. Trimming took 3 bases from V and 5 from J; bases not matched to a gene: 13. This CDR3 is 18 amino acids long.

The gene calls are TRBV11-3 and TRBJ1-1, with D unclear. The germline gives CDR1 SGHNT, CDR2 YENEEA. Deletions cut 5 bases from V and 0 bases from J, with 7 bases between. This CDR3 spans 13 amino acids. The CDR3 coding sequence is TGTGCCAGCAGCCTAAAGGTGAACACTGAAGCTTTCTTT. This translates into CASSLKVNTEAFF.

V gene TRBV27 combines with J gene TRBJ2-7; TRBD2 aligns across 16 bases. The junction had 10 bases not matched to a gene; V was cut back by 5 bases and J by 3 bases. The CDR3 spans 18 residues. Germline V gives CDR1 MNHEY, CDR2 SMNVEV (reference sequence). CDR3 region: CASSPPSGLAGGDYEQYF. CDR3 DNA sequence: TGTGCCAGCAGTCCCCCTTCGGGACTAGCGGGAGGGGACTACGAGCAGTACTTC.

The genes are TRBV11-2 and TRBJ1-4; 9 nucleotides line up with TRBD1. J gave up 4 bases and V 5 bases, and 5 bases lay outside the gene matches. The CDR3 is 15 amino acids. CDR1 and CDR2 (germline): SGHAT, FQNNGV. The CDR3 coding sequence is TGTGCCAGCAGCCTTCCGGGACAGGGTAATGAAAAACTGTTTTTT. This sequence encodes CASSLPGQGNEKLFF.

In DNA, the CDR3 is TGTGCCAGCAGCTCCACAGGGAAGGTTGACACTGAAGCTTTCTTT. Its translation: CASSSTGKVDTEAFF. The chain is built from TRBV7-6 and TRBJ1-1; a weak D match, TRBD1 (6 bases). V lost 4 bases to trimming and J lost 3 bases, with 15 bases between them. Germline V gives CDR1 SGHVS, CDR2 FNYEAQ. The CDR3 is 15 amino acids.